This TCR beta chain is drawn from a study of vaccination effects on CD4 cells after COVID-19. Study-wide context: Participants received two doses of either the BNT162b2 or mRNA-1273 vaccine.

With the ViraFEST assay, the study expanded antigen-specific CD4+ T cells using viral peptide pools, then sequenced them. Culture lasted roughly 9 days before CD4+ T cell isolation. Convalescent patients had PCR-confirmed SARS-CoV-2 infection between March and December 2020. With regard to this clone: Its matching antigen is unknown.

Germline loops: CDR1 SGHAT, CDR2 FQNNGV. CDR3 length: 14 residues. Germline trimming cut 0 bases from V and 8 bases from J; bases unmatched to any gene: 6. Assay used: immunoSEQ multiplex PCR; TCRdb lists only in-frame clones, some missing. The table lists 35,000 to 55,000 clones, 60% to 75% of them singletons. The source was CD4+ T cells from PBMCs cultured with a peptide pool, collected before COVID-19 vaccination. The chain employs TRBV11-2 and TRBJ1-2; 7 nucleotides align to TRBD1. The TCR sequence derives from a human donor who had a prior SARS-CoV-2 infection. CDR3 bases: TGTGCCAGCAGCTTAGATCAGGGACAGCTCGGCTACACCTTC. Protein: CASSLDQGQLGYTF.